These T cell receptor beta chains were read from a single sample in a study of blood T cell repertoires in COVID-19. Profiling relied on immunoSEQ multiplex PCR, and the TCRdb table lists in-frame clones only, not all of them. The sample lists over 250,000 clones, roughly 86% occurring once. Sequences were obtained from PBMCs or T cells enriched from blood (not recorded which). These TCRs come from a woman in her fifties or sixties who had recovered from COVID-19. Each CDR3 is given without its conserved first and last residue. Each record gives: J gene, V gene, clone size, CDR3 protein. Clone size appears in some rows only: once, few, many, or a class for an expanded clone.

>TRBJ1-2|TRBV5-1|.
ASSLGGKYGYT
>TRBJ1-1|TRBV12-3/TRBV12-4|.
ASSLSQVAEAF
>TRBJ1-5|TRBV2|.
ASSEVQGVDQPQH
>TRBJ2-3|TRBV5-1|.
ASSLGRAADTQY
>TRBJ1-4|TRBV2|.
ASMRANEKLF
>TRBJ2-1|TRBV9|.
ASTPKSSYNEQF
>TRBJ2-1|TRBV6-5|.
ASSSWHGLADNEQF
>TRBJ1-2|TRBV28|once
ASTQGGAVYGYT
>TRBJ2-1|TRBV7-3|.
ASSLRLAGGPNEQF
>TRBJ2-1|TRBV24-1|.
ATSDWGQAYNEQF
>TRBJ2-3|TRBV11-3|.
ASRSGDTQY
>TRBJ2-1|TRBV10-1|.
ASSVGGDEQF
>TRBJ1-5|TRBV5-1|once
ASSLGPGRSNQPQH
>TRBJ2-1|TRBV7-8|.
ASSSGQGLGNEQF
>TRBJ1-1|TRBV4-1|few
ASSQPWRGGNTEAF
>TRBJ1-5|TRBV27|once
ASSGTGAQPQH
>TRBJ2-7|TRBV1|.
TSSQATSGRTYEQY
>TRBJ2-2|TRBV11-2|few
ASSLRRESTGELF